This T cell receptor (beta chain) was sequenced in a study of Ad26.COV2.S vaccination and SARS-CoV-2 variants. In the study overall: Intramuscular Ad26.COV2.S at 5x10^10 or 1x10^11 viral particles.

The treatment is: 19 received Ad26.COV2.S at low or high dose, single or two shots; 5 received placebo; per-sample allocation not given. Day 63 after the first injection of vaccine or placebo was the sampling time. Donation was by an adult aged 18-55 years who was in Boston. There are 15 residues in the CDR3. V lost 3 bases, J lost 5 bases, and 6 bases stayed unmatched. CDR1 and CDR2 (germline): KGHSH, LQKENI. Sequencing used immunoSEQ multiplex PCR; TCRdb keeps in-frame clones, though not all of them. The profile shows about half a million clones, roughly nine tenths of them singletons. The rearrangement links TRBV18 to TRBJ1-2, with TRBD1 matching 10 bases. The receptor was isolated from a person aged 18-65 years who received the Ad26.COV2.S COVID-19 vaccine or a placebo. The sequencing used peripheral blood, collected in a trial of Ad26.COV2.S vaccine versus placebo. CDR3 region: CASSPAGQGNYGYTF. CDR3 coding DNA: TGTGCCAGCTCACCGGCGGGACAGGGGAATTATGGCTACACCTTC.